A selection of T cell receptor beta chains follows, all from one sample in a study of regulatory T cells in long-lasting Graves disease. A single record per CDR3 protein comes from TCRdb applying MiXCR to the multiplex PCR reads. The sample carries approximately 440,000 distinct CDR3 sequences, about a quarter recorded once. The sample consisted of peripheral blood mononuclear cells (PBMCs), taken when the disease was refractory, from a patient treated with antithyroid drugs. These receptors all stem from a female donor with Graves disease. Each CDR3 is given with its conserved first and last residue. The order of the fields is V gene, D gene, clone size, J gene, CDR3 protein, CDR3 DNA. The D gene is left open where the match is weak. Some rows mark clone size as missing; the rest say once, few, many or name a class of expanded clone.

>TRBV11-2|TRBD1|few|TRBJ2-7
CASSPDRGIYEQYF
TGTGCCAGCAGCCCTGACAGGGGGATCTACGAGCAGTACTTC
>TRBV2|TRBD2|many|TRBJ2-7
CASKQSLAGEIYEQYF
TGTGCCAGCAAACAATCCCTAGCGGGAGAGATCTACGAGCAGTACTTC
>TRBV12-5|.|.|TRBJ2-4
CASGLVWGPSSDVNIQYF
TGTGCTAGTGGTTTGGTATGGGGACCTAGCAGCGACGTGAACATTCAGTACTTC
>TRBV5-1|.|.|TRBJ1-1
CASRGSHEAFF
TGCGCCAGCAGGGGGTCCCATGAAGCTTTCTTT
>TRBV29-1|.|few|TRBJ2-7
CSVETDQAYEQYF
TGCAGCGTCGAAACGGACCAAGCCTACGAGCAGTACTTC
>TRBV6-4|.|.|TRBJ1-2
CASSYHPAPVDGYTF
TGTGCCAGCAGTTACCACCCAGCCCCGGTGGATGGCTACACCTTC
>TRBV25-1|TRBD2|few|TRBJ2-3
CASSEHQGLAGAQSADTQYF
TGTGCCAGCAGTGAACACCAGGGACTAGCGGGAGCTCAGTCTGCAGATACGCAGTATTTT
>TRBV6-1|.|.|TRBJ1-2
CGGRGDGNDGYTF
TGTGGGGGGAGGGGAGACGGCAATGATGGCTACACCTTC
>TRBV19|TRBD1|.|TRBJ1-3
CASSARTGPGNTIYF
TGTGCCAGTAGTGCCCGGACAGGGCCCGGAAACACCATATATTTT
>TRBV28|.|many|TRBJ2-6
CASRERGAGANVLTF
TGTGCCAGCAGGGAAAGGGGGGCCGGGGCCAACGTCCTGACTTTC
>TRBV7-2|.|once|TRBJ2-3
CASSLGGPQYF
TGTGCCAGCAGCTTAGGAGGCCCGCAGTATTTT
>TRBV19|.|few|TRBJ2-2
CASSTLTGFANTGELFF
TGTGCCAGTAGTACGTTGACAGGTTTCGCGAACACCGGGGAGCTGTTTTTT
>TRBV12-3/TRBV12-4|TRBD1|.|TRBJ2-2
CASSPDRETGELFF
TGTGCCAGCAGCCCAGACAGGGAAACCGGGGAGCTGTTTTTT
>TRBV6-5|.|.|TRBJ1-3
CASSFDRLSGNTIYF
TGTGCCAGCAGTTTTGACAGACTCTCTGGAAACACCATATATTTT
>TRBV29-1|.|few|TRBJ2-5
CSVGGLRGQETQYF
TGCAGCGTTGGAGGGCTCAGGGGACAAGAGACCCAGTACTTC
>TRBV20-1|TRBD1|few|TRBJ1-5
CSAQQGGTQPQHF
TGCAGTGCTCAGCAGGGGGGGACTCAGCCCCAGCATTTT
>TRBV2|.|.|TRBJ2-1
CASSRDGATSYNEQFF
TGTGCCAGCAGTCGGGATGGGGCGACCTCCTACAATGAGCAGTTCTTC
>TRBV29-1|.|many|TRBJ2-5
CSVETPPRETQYF
TGCAGCGTTGAGACCCCACCCCGGGAGACCCAGTACTTC
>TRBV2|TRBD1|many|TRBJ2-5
CASVQDRGDQETQYF
TGTGCCTCCGTCCAGGACAGGGGTGATCAAGAGACCCAGTACTTC
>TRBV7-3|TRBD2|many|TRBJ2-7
CASSLPDQWRERSYEQYF
TGTGCCAGCAGCTTACCGGACCAATGGCGGGAGCGCTCCTACGAGCAGTACTTC